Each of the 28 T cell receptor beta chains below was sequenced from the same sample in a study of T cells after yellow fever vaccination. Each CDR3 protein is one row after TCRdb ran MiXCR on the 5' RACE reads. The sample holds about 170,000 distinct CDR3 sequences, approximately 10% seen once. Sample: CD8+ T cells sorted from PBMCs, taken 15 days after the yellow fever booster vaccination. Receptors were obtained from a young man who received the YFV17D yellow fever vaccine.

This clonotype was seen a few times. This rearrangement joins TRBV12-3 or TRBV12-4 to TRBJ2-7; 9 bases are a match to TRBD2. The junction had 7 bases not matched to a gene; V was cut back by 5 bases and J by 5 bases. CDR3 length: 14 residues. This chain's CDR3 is CASSRTSAFNEQYF. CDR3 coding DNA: TGTGCCAGCAGTCGGACTAGCGCTTTCAACGAGCAGTACTTC.

The CDR3, as DNA: TGTGCCAGCAGTTGGGATTTAGTAGGCGACAATGAGCAGTTCTTC. Its protein product is CASSWDLVGDNEQFF. This rearrangement joins TRBV6-2 or TRBV6-3 to TRBJ2-1; D gene unclear. Germline V gene data show CDR1 as MNHEY and CDR2 as SVGEGT. V lost 4 bases and J 5 bases, leaving 15 bases between the germline ends. The CDR3 length is 15 residues.

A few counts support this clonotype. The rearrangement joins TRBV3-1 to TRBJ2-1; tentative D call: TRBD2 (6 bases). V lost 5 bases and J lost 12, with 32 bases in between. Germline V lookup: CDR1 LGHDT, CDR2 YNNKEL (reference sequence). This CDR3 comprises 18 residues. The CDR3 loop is CASSTRSPTSFWGKGQFF. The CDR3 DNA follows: TGTGCCAGCAGCACCCGCTCCCCCACTAGCTTTTGGGGGAAGGGGCAGTTCTTC.

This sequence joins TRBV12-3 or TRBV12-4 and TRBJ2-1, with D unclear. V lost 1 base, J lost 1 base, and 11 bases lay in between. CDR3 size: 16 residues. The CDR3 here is CASSLVVTFSYNEQFF. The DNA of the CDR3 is TGTGCCAGCAGTTTAGTGGTGACGTTTTCCTACAATGAGCAGTTCTTC.

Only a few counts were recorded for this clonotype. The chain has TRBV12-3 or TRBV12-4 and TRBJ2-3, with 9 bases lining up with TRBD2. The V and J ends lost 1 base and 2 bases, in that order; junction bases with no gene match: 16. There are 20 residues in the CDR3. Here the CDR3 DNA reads TGTGCCAGCAGTTTAGAGAATCCCGTAGAGCGGGGGGATCCCACAGATACGCAGTATTTT. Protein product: CASSLENPVERGDPTDTQYF.

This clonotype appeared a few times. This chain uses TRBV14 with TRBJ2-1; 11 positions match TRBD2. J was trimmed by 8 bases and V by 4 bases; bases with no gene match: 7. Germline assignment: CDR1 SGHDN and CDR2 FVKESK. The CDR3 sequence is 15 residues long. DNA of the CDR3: TGTGCCAGCAGCCCCCGACTAGCGGGGATCGATGAGCAGTTCTTC. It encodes CASSPRLAGIDEQFF.

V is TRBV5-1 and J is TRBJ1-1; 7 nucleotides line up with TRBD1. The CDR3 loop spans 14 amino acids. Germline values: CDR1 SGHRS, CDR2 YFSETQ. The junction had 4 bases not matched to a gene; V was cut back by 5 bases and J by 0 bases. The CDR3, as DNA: TGCGCCAGCAGTTCGACAGGGATGAACACTGAAGCTTTCTTT. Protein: CASSSTGMNTEAFF.

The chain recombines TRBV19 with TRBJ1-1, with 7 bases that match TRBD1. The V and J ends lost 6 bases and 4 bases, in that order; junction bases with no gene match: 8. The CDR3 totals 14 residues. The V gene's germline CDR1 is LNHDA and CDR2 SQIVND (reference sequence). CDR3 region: CASSRRGVSTEAFF. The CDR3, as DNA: TGTGCCAGTAGCCGCAGGGGGGTGAGCACTGAAGCTTTCTTT. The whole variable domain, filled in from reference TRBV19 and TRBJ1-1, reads DGGITQSPKYLFRKEGQNVTLSCEQNLNHDAMYWYRQDPGQGLRLIYYSQIVNDFQKGDIAEGYSVSREKKESFPLTVTSAQKNPTAFYLCASSRRGVSTEAFFGQGTRLTVV.

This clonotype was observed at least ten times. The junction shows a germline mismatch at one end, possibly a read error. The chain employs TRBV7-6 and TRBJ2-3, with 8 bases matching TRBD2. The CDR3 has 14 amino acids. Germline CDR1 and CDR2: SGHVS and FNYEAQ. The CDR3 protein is CASSLAGRTDTQYF. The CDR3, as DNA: TGTGCCAGCAGCCTAGCGGGCCGCACAGATACGCAGTATTTT.

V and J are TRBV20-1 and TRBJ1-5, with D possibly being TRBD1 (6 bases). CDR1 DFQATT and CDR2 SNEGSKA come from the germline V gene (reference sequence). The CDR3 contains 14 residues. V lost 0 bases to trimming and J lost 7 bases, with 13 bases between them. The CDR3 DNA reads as TGCAGTGCTAGAGATCGGGGGCTGAGGCAGCCCCAGCATTTT. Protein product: CSARDRGLRQPQHF.

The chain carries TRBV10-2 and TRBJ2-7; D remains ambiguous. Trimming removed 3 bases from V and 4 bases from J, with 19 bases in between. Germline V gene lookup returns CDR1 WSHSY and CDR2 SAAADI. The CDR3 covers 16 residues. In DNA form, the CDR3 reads TGCGCCAGCAGTGACGTAGTCGGTATTGATGGATACGAGCAGTACTTC. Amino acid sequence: CASSDVVGIDGYEQYF.

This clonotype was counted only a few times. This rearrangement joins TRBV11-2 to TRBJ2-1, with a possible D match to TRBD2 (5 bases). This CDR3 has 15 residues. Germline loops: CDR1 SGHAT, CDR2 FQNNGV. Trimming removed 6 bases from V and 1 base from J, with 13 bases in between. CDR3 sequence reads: CASSRGRLSYNEQFF. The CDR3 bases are TGTGCCAGCAGTCGAGGGCGTTTGTCCTACAATGAGCAGTTCTTC.

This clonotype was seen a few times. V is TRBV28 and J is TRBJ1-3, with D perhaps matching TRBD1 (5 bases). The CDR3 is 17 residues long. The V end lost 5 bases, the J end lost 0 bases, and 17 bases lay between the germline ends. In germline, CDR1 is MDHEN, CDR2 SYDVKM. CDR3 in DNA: TGTGCCAGCAGTCGACCGACAGTCTACGGCTCTGGAAACACCATATATTTT. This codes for CASSRPTVYGSGNTIYF.

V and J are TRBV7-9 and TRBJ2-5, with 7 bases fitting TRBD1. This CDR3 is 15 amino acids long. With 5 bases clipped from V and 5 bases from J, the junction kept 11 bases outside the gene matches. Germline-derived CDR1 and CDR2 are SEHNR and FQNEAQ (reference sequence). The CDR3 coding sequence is TGTGCCAGCAGCCTACCTAGGGGGCGAGAGGAGACCCAGTACTTC. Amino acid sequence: CASSLPRGREETQYF.

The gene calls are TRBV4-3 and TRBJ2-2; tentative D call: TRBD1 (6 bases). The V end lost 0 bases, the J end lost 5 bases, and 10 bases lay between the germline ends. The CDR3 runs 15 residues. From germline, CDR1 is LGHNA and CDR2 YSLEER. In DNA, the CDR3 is TGCGCCAGCAGCCAAGAAACAGGGAAAACCGGGGAGCTGTTTTTT. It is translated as CASSQETGKTGELFF.

CDR3 amino acids: CASSPAKSSYNEQFF. CDR3 bases: TGTGCCAGCAGCCCAGCGAAAAGCTCCTACAATGAGCAGTTCTTC. J is TRBJ2-1 and V is TRBV3-1; D is ambiguous. Germline CDR1 and CDR2: LGHDT and YNNKEL (reference sequence). This CDR3 is built from 15 residues. Trimming cost V 4 bases and J 0 bases, with 10 bases left between them.

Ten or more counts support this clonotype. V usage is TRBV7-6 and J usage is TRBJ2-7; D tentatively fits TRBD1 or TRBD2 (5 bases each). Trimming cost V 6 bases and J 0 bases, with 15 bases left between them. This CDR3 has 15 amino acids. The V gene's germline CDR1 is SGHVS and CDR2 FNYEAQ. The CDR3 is CASSPGTDLSYEQYF. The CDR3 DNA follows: TGTGCCAGCAGTCCCGGGACGGACCTCTCCTACGAGCAGTACTTC. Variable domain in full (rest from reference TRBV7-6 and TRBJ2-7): GAGVSQSPRYKVTKRGQDVALRCDPISGHVSLYWYRQALGQGPEFLTYFNYEAQQDKSGLPNDRFSAERPEGSISTLTIQRTEQRDSAMYRCASSPGTDLSYEQYFGPGTRLTVT.

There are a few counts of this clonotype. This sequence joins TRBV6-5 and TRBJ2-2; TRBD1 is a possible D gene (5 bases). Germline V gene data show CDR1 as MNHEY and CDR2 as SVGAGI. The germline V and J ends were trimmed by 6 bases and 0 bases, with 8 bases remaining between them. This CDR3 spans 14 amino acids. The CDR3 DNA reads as TGTGCCAGCAGGGTGACAGCGAACACCGGGGAGCTGTTTTTT. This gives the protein CASRVTANTGELFF.

The CDR3 loop reads CASNYGTEAFF. The CDR3 DNA reads TGTGCCAGTAATTACGGGACTGAAGCTTTCTTT. This chain connects TRBV19 to TRBJ1-1, with D uncertain. Germline assignment: CDR1 LNHDA and CDR2 SQIVND (reference sequence). CDR3 length equals 11 residues. V gave up 7 bases and J gave up 5 bases, with 8 bases separating them.

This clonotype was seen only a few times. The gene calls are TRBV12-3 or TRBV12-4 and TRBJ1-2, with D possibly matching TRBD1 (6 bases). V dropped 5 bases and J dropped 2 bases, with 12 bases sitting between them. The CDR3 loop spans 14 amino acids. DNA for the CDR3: TGTGCCAGCAGTGTTGGACAGACGAACTATGGCTACACCTTC. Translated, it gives CASSVGQTNYGYTF.

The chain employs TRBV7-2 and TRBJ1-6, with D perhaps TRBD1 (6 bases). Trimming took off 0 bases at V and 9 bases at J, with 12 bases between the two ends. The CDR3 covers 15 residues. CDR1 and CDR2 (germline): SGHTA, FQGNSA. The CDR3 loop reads CASSLARGAGSPLHF. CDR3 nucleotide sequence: TGTGCCAGCAGCTTAGCGAGGGGGGCGGGTTCACCCCTCCACTTT.

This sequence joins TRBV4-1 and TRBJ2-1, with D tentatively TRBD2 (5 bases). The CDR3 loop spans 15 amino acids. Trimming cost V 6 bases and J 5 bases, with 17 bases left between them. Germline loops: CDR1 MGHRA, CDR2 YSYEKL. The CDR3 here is CASRPTGYAHNEQFF. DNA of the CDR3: TGCGCCAGCAGACCCACGGGGTACGCACACAATGAGCAGTTCTTC.

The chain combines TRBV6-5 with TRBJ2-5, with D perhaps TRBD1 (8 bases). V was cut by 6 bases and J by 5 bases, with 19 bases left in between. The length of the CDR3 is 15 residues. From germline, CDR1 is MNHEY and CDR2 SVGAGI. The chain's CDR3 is CASSTLTGGDETQYF. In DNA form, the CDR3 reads TGTGCCAGCAGCACACTCACAGGGGGGGACGAGACCCAGTACTTC.

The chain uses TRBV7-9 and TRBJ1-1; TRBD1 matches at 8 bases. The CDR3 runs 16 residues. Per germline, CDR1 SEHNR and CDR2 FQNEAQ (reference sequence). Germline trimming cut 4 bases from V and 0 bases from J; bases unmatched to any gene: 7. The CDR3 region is CASSSTVDRVNTEAFF. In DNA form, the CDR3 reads TGTGCCAGCAGCTCTACAGTGGACAGGGTGAACACTGAAGCTTTCTTT.

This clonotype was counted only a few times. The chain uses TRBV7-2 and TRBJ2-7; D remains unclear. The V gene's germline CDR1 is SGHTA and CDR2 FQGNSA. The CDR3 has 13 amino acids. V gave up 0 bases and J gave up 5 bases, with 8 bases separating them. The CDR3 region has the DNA TGTGCCAGCAGCTTAGCTTTGGACCACGAGCAGTACGTC. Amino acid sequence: CASSLALDHEQYV.

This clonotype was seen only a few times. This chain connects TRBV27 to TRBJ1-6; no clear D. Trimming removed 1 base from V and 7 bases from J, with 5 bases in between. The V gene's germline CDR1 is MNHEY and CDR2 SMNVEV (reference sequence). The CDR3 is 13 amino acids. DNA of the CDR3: TGTGCCAGCAGTTTATTAGGGAATTCACCCCTCCACTTT. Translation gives CASSLLGNSPLHF.

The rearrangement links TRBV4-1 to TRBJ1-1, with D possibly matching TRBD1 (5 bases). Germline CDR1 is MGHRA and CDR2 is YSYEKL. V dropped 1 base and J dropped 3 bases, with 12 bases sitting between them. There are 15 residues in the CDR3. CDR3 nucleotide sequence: TGCGCCAGCAGCCAAGGCTCGGGGCGACACACTGAAGCTTTCTTT. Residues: CASSQGSGRHTEAFF.

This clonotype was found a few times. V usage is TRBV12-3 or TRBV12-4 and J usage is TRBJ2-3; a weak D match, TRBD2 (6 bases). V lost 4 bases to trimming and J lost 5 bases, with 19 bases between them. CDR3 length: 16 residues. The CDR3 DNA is TGTGCCAGCAGTTCTCCCCCGGGGCCCGGGGGAGATACGCAGTATTTT. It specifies CASSSPPGPGGDTQYF.